This T cell receptor (beta chain) was recorded in a study of T-cell memory formation after mild COVID-19. Across the whole study: Largely, the TCR clusters proved donor specific. Study-wide results and limits: Chiefly within CM and EM were the contracting CD4+ clones; CD8+ ones were within EMRA.

TCRdb ran MiXCR on the 5' RACE reads and lists one entry per CDR3 protein. The profile shows roughly 350,000 distinct CDR3 sequences, around 13% of them singletons. On this clonotype itself: The antigen is undetermined.

V was trimmed by 6 bases and J by 4 bases, leaving 12 bases between them. Germline V gives CDR1 SGHVS, CDR2 FQNEAQ. The CDR3 has 13 residues. The receptor's source is a man between 18 and 29 years old who had mild COVID-19 (a few samples of this study predate the infection). Cell type and time point are not known. The rearrangement uses TRBV7-8 and TRBJ1-1, with D unclear. What was sequenced was PBMCs or a T cell subset sorted from them (not recorded which). CDR3 protein: CASRDDTGTEAFF. The CDR3 bases are TGTGCCAGCAGGGACGACACGGGCACTGAAGCTTTCTTT.